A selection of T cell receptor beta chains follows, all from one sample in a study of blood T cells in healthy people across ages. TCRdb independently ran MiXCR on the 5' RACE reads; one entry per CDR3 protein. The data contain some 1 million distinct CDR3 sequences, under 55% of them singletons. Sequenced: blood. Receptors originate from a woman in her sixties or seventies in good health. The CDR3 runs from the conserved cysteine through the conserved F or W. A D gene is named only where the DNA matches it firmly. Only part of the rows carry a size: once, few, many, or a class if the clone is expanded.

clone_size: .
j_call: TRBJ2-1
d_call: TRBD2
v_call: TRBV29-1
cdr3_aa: CSVQGTSGNNEQFF
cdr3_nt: TGCAGCGTCCAAGGGACTAGCGGTAACAATGAGCAGTTCTTC

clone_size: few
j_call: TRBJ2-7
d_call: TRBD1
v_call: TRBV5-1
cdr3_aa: CASSLSPGQGAYEQYF
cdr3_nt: TGCGCCAGCAGCTTGTCCCCGGGACAGGGAGCCTACGAGCAGTACTTC

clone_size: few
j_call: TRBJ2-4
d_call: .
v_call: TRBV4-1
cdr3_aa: CASSPDRNIQYF
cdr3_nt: TGCGCCAGCAGCCCAGACAGAAACATTCAGTACTTC

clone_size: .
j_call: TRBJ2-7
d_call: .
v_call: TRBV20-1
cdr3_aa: CSASPRDTNYEQYF
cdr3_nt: TGCAGTGCTAGCCCCCGGGACACGAACTACGAGCAGTACTTC

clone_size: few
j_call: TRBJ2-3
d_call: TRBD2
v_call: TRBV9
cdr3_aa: CASSVPQTGPGTSGRPTDTQYF
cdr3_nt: TGTGCCAGCAGCGTACCCCAGACAGGGCCAGGGACTAGCGGGAGGCCCACAGATACGCAGTATTTT

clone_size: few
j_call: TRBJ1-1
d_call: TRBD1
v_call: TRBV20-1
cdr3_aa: CSAVGQGRTEAFF
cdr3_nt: TGCAGTGCTGTGGGACAGGGGAGGACTGAAGCTTTCTTT

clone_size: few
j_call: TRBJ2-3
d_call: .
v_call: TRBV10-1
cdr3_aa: CASSESVDTQYF
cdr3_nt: TGCGCCAGCAGTGAGTCGGTAGATACGCAGTATTTT

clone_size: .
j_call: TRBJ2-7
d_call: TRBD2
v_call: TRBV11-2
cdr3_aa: CASSLGPSGTIPYEQYF
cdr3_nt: TGTGCCAGCAGCTTAGGGCCAAGCGGGACGATCCCCTACGAGCAGTACTTC

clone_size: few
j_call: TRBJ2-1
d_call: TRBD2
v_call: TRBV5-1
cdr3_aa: CASSLNWSGRYNEQFF
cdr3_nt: TGCGCCAGCAGCTTGAATTGGAGCGGGAGGTACAATGAGCAGTTCTTC

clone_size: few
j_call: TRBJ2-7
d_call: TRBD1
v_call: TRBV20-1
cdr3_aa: CSANDREYEQYF
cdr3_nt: TGCAGTGCGAACGACAGGGAATACGAGCAGTACTTC